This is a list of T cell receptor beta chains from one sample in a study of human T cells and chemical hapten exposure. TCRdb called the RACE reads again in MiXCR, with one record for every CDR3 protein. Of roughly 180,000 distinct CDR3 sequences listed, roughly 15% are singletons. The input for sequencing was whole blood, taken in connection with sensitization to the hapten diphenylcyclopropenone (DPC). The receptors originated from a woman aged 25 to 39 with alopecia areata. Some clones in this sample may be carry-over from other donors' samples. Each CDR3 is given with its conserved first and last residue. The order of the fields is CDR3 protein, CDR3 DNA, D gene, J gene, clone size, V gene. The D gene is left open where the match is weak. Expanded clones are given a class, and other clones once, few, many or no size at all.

CDR3 protein: CASSFTGHLGDEQYF
CDR3 DNA: TGTGCCAGTAGTTTCACCGGGCACCTGGGGGACGAGCAGTACTTC
D gene: -
J gene: TRBJ2-7
clone size: -
V gene: TRBV19

CDR3 protein: CASSQDARSPIQYF
CDR3 DNA: TGTGCCAGCAGCCAAGACGCGCGGAGCCCCATTCAGTACTTC
D gene: -
J gene: TRBJ2-4
clone size: few
V gene: TRBV4-2

CDR3 protein: CASTPVDSHLNTEAFF
CDR3 DNA: TGTGCCAGCACTCCCGTAGACAGCCACCTGAACACTGAAGCTTTCTTT
D gene: -
J gene: TRBJ1-1
clone size: -
V gene: TRBV28

CDR3 protein: CASSRTGIDEQYF
CDR3 DNA: TGTGCCAGCAGTCGGACAGGGATAGACGAGCAGTACTTC
D gene: TRBD1
J gene: TRBJ2-7
clone size: few
V gene: TRBV28

CDR3 protein: CASSLDRRSGNTIYF
CDR3 DNA: TGTGCCAGCAGCCTGGACAGGCGCTCTGGAAACACCATATATTTT
D gene: TRBD1
J gene: TRBJ1-3
clone size: few
V gene: TRBV6-6

CDR3 protein: CASSPLVPGELFF
CDR3 DNA: TGTGCCAGCAGCCCACTAGTCCCCGGGGAGCTGTTTTTT
D gene: -
J gene: TRBJ2-2
clone size: -
V gene: TRBV6-6

CDR3 protein: CATSDSGKANQPQHF
CDR3 DNA: TGTGCCACCAGTGATTCAGGGAAGGCCAATCAGCCCCAGCATTTT
D gene: -
J gene: TRBJ1-5
clone size: many
V gene: TRBV24-1

CDR3 protein: CASSPGAITTEAFF
CDR3 DNA: TGTGCCAGCAGCCCTGGGGCCATCACCACTGAAGCTTTCTTT
D gene: -
J gene: TRBJ1-1
clone size: few
V gene: TRBV7-2

CDR3 protein: CSATSSGSAYEQYF
CDR3 DNA: TGCAGTGCTACAAGTAGCGGGAGCGCCTACGAGCAGTACTTC
D gene: TRBD2
J gene: TRBJ2-7
clone size: few
V gene: TRBV20-1

CDR3 protein: CASSFVVPGNTIYF
CDR3 DNA: TGTGCCAGCAGCTTCGTCGTCCCTGGAAACACCATATATTTT
D gene: -
J gene: TRBJ1-3
clone size: few
V gene: TRBV7-9

CDR3 protein: CASSPISNEQYF
CDR3 DNA: TGTGCCAGCAGCCCGATCTCGAACGAGCAGTACTTC
D gene: -
J gene: TRBJ2-7
clone size: many
V gene: TRBV7-9

CDR3 protein: CATIDGKSSYEQYF
CDR3 DNA: TGTGCCACAATTGACGGCAAGAGCTCCTACGAGCAGTACTTC
D gene: -
J gene: TRBJ2-7
clone size: many
V gene: TRBV28

CDR3 protein: CASGKRQGGSYNEQFF
CDR3 DNA: TGTGCCAGCGGTAAACGACAGGGGGGCTCCTACAATGAGCAGTTCTTC
D gene: TRBD1
J gene: TRBJ2-1
clone size: -
V gene: TRBV6-2/TRBV6-3

CDR3 protein: CASSLVPLGRTEAFF
CDR3 DNA: TGTGCCAGCAGCTTAGTGCCCCTGGGGCGCACTGAAGCTTTCTTT
D gene: -
J gene: TRBJ1-1
clone size: few
V gene: TRBV7-2

CDR3 protein: CASSLGTVAGYNEQFF
CDR3 DNA: TGCGCCAGCAGCTTGGGAACCGTAGCGGGGTACAATGAGCAGTTCTTC
D gene: TRBD2
J gene: TRBJ2-1
clone size: -
V gene: TRBV5-1

CDR3 protein: CASSPTTNEKLFF
CDR3 DNA: TGTGCCAGCAGTCCGACAACTAATGAAAAACTGTTTTTT
D gene: -
J gene: TRBJ1-4
clone size: many
V gene: TRBV6-2/TRBV6-3

CDR3 protein: CASSDSPNTQYF
CDR3 DNA: TGTGCCAGCAGTGACTCCCCGAATACGCAGTATTTT
D gene: -
J gene: TRBJ2-3
clone size: few
V gene: TRBV6-4

CDR3 protein: CASSGGQGAGRGTYNEQFF
CDR3 DNA: TGTGCCAGCAGCGGTGGGCAGGGGGCTGGTAGGGGTACCTACAATGAGCAGTTCTTC
D gene: TRBD1
J gene: TRBJ2-1
clone size: many
V gene: TRBV9

CDR3 protein: CASSWRGPPDTQYF
CDR3 DNA: TGTGCCAGCAGTTGGAGAGGGCCCCCAGATACGCAGTATTTT
D gene: -
J gene: TRBJ2-3
clone size: -
V gene: TRBV6-5

CDR3 protein: CASSLADGSTDTQYF
CDR3 DNA: TGTGCCAGCAGCTTAGCGGACGGTAGCACAGATACGCAGTATTTT
D gene: -
J gene: TRBJ2-3
clone size: -
V gene: TRBV7-6

CDR3 protein: CASSYGGSGANVLTF
CDR3 DNA: TGTGCCAGCAGTTACGGGGGTTCTGGGGCCAACGTCCTGACTTTC
D gene: -
J gene: TRBJ2-6
clone size: few
V gene: TRBV6-2/TRBV6-3

CDR3 protein: CASSQEALAGENNEQFF
CDR3 DNA: TGCGCCAGCAGCCAAGAGGCCCTAGCGGGGGAAAACAATGAGCAGTTCTTC
D gene: TRBD2
J gene: TRBJ2-1
clone size: few
V gene: TRBV4-1

CDR3 protein: CSVDAGGQQETQYF
CDR3 DNA: TGCAGCGTGGACGCAGGGGGCCAGCAAGAGACCCAGTACTTC
D gene: TRBD1
J gene: TRBJ2-5
clone size: few
V gene: TRBV29-1

CDR3 protein: CASSLGIRDRSSGNTIYF
CDR3 DNA: TGTGCCAGCAGTTTAGGTATACGGGACAGAAGCTCTGGAAACACCATATATTTT
D gene: TRBD1
J gene: TRBJ1-3
clone size: -
V gene: TRBV12-3/TRBV12-4

CDR3 protein: CASSYVGTGRNYGYTF
CDR3 DNA: TGTGCCAGCAGTTACGTGGGGACAGGGAGGAACTATGGCTACACCTTC
D gene: TRBD1
J gene: TRBJ1-2
clone size: -
V gene: TRBV6-5

CDR3 protein: CASSQDSGGSTEAFF
CDR3 DNA: TGCGCCAGCAGCCAAGATTCAGGGGGGAGCACTGAAGCTTTCTTT
D gene: TRBD1
J gene: TRBJ1-1
clone size: few
V gene: TRBV4-1

CDR3 protein: CARSTKAPVKLNSPLHF
CDR3 DNA: TGTGCCAGAAGCACGAAAGCCCCCGTTAAGCTGAATTCACCCCTCCACTTT
D gene: -
J gene: TRBJ1-6
clone size: -
V gene: TRBV5-3

CDR3 protein: CASSQDTGPYNEQFF
CDR3 DNA: TGTGCCAGCAGTCAAGACACCGGCCCCTACAATGAGCAGTTCTTC
D gene: -
J gene: TRBJ2-1
clone size: -
V gene: TRBV6-5

CDR3 protein: CASSLLAENIQYF
CDR3 DNA: TGTGCCAGCAGTTTACTAGCGGAAAACATTCAGTACTTC
D gene: TRBD2
J gene: TRBJ2-4
clone size: few
V gene: TRBV12-3/TRBV12-4

CDR3 protein: CASSKGGLNTGELFF
CDR3 DNA: TGTGCCAGCAGTAAAGGGGGCTTAAACACCGGGGAGCTGTTTTTT
D gene: TRBD1
J gene: TRBJ2-2
clone size: few
V gene: TRBV6-1

CDR3 protein: CAWKGESSGNTIYF
CDR3 DNA: TGTGCCTGGAAAGGGGAGAGCTCTGGAAACACCATATATTTT
D gene: -
J gene: TRBJ1-3
clone size: many
V gene: TRBV30